This paragraph covers one T cell receptor beta chain sequence. The data originate from a study of blood T cell repertoires in COVID-19. Study-level information: Sample material is recorded as cDNA or gDNA derived from T cells, B-cell-depleted T cells, or PBMCs.

Per the original data handling: Scientists estimated how many nucleated cells there were by amplifying reference gene primers. Sequenced by immunoSEQ multiplex PCR; TCRdb stores in-frame clones only, minus some. V and J calls and clone size are given by that table; D and trimming were obtained from the DNA. The sample contains about 140,000 clones, 60% to 80% of which appear only once. The CDR3 loop spans 15 amino acids. Germline V gene data show CDR1 as SGHTS and CDR2 as YDEGEE. Trimming left V 0 bases short and J 0 bases short, with 6 bases between. Participant reports of clinical history set cohort assignment.

This receptor was identified in a woman between 50 and 59 years old who had recovered from COVID-19. Sequencing used PBMCs or T cells enriched from blood (not recorded which). The chain couples TRBV5-8 to TRBJ1-4; D is undetermined. The CDR3 loop reads CASSLGRSTNEKLFF. DNA for the CDR3: TGTGCCAGCAGCTTGGGTCGGTCAACTAATGAAAAACTGTTTTTT.